These 11 T cell receptor beta chains came from one sample sequenced in a study of CD8 T cells in Susac syndrome (dated by TCRdb to about 2019). The method was the immunoSEQ multiplex PCR assay. RNA was extracted with the RNeasy kit and roughly 0.5 to 1 ug was reverse transcribed using random hexamers. TCRdb reworked the public reads: Q25 trimming with fastp, MiXCR clone assembly, productive beta chains retained. Rows matching on CDR3 protein sequence are summarized as one entry with the most common DNA and genes. The table for this sample lists more than 150,000 distinct CDR3 sequences; 90% to 95% of them were counted only once. The top ten constitute 0.2% to 0.25% of the sample. The sample comprised CD8+ T cells from PBMCs. The source is a human donor with multiple sclerosis.

The table lists this clonotype with a few counts. This chain joins TRBV7-9 and TRBJ2-3; D is possibly TRBD1 (6 bases). The CDR3 sequence is 11 residues long. V was clipped by 8 bases and J by 6 bases, with 9 bases between them. CDR1 and CDR2 (germline): SEHNR, FQNEAQ (reference sequence). The CDR3: CASSRGDTQYF. CDR3 bases: TGTGCCAGCTCAAGGGGGGATACGCAGTATTTT.

This clonotype came up once. This chain joins TRBV28 and TRBJ1-1, with a possible D match to TRBD1 (6 bases). The V end lost 6 bases, the J end lost 2 bases, and 13 bases lay between the germline ends. The CDR3 has 14 amino acids. In germline, CDR1 is MDHEN, CDR2 SYDVKM. In nucleotides, the CDR3 is TGTGCCAGCAGGTTACAGGGATCAAACACTGAAGCTTTCTTT. Its translation is CASRLQGSNTEAFF. Drawing the rest from reference TRBV28 and TRBJ1-1, the complete variable domain is DVKVTQSSRYLVKRTGEKVFLECVQDMDHENMFWYRQDPGLGLRLIYFSYDVKMKEKGDIPEGYSVSREKKERFSLILESASTNQTSMYLCASRLQGSNTEAFFGQGTRLTVV.

This clonotype was recorded once. This chain links TRBV29-1 with TRBJ1-2, with D possibly matching TRBD1 (5 bases). V dropped 7 bases and J dropped 6 bases, with 12 bases sitting between them. The germline CDR1 and CDR2 sequences are SQVTM and ANQGSEA. The CDR3 has 11 residues. The CDR3 protein is CSAKGQDGYTF. CDR3 nucleotides: TGCAGCGCTAAGGGGCAGGATGGCTACACCTTC. The entire variable domain, with the rest obtained from reference TRBV29-1 and TRBJ1-2, is as follows: SAVISQKPSRDICQRGTSLTIQCQVDSQVTMMFWYRQQPGQSLTLIATANQGSEATYESGFVIDKFPISRPNLTFSTLTVSNMSPEDSSIYLCSAKGQDGYTFGSGTRLTVV.

The V and J genes are TRBV7-9 and TRBJ2-5; D gene unclear. The germline V gene has CDR1 SEHNR and CDR2 FQNEAQ (reference sequence). Between the trimmed V and J ends, which lost 1 base and 1 base, there was a span of 7 bases. The CDR3 extends over 14 amino acids. The CDR3 region has the DNA TGTGCCAGCAGCTTAGTGGGTATCCAAGAGACCCAGTACTTC. Translated: CASSLVGIQETQYF. The whole variable domain, filled in from reference TRBV7-9 and TRBJ2-5, reads DTGVSQNPRHKITKRGQNVTFRCDPISEHNRLYWYRQTLGQGPEFLTYFQNEAQLEKSRLLSDRFSAERPKGSFSTLEIQRTEQGDSAMYLCASSLVGIQETQYFGPGTRLLVL.

The CDR3 region is CATSRDGGLRQPQHF. As DNA, the CDR3 is TGTGCCACCAGCAGAGATGGGGGGTTGAGGCAGCCCCAGCATTTT. The rearrangement joins TRBV15 to TRBJ1-5; D may be TRBD1 (5 bases). Trimming took off 0 bases at V and 7 bases at J, with 13 bases between the two ends. The CDR3 is made up of 15 amino acids. Per the germline V gene, CDR1 is LNHNV and CDR2 is YYDKDF (reference sequence).

In DNA, the CDR3 is TGTGCCAGCAGCGGATCTAGCGGGGAGCAGTATTTT. Its translation: CASSGSSGEQYF. The V gene is TRBV7-2, the J gene TRBJ2-3, with 9 nucleotides matching TRBD2. CDR1 and CDR2 from the germline V gene are SGHTA and FQGNSA. The CDR3 length is 12 residues. The V segment lost 5 bases and the J segment 11 bases; nucleotides outside the gene matches: 5.

The rearrangement links TRBV19 to TRBJ2-7, with D unresolved. V was cut by 0 bases and J by 6 bases, with 12 bases left in between. The CDR3 extends over 14 amino acids. Germline values: CDR1 LNHDA, CDR2 SQIVND (reference sequence). CDR3 protein: CASSIDNLLREQYF. CDR3 nucleotide sequence: TGTGCCAGTAGTATAGACAATTTACTCCGCGAGCAGTACTTC.

This chain links TRBV30 with TRBJ1-2; unclear D gene. The CDR3 is 13 amino acids. The V end lost 0 bases, the J end lost 5 bases, and 10 bases lay between the germline ends. The germline V gene has CDR1 GTSNPN and CDR2 SVGIG (reference sequence). CDR3 DNA: TGTGCCTGGAGTGTTAACCCAGGTTATGGCTACACCTTC. Translated, it gives CAWSVNPGYGYTF.

The chain employs TRBV20-1 and TRBJ2-1, with TRBD2 identical over 11 bases. The CDR3 spans 16 residues. Germline loops: CDR1 DFQATT, CDR2 SNEGSKA (reference sequence). Trimming at V came to 1 base and at J to 6 bases, leaving 8 bases not matched to a gene. The CDR3 spells CSARVLAGARGNEQFF. For the CDR3, the DNA is TGCAGTGCTAGAGTACTAGCGGGGGCCCGAGGCAATGAGCAGTTCTTC.

This chain joins TRBV2 and TRBJ2-1, with D tentatively TRBD1 (6 bases). The CDR3 extends over 15 amino acids. Germline lookup yields CDR1 SNHLY and CDR2 FYNNEI. Trimming pared 6 bases from V and 0 bases from J, leaving 12 bases between. The CDR3 sequence: CASRQGHSSYNEQFF. The CDR3 DNA reads TGTGCCAGCAGGCAGGGGCACAGCTCCTACAATGAGCAGTTCTTC. The full variable domain, rest sourced from reference TRBV2 and TRBJ2-1, is EPEVTQTPSHQVTQMGQEVILRCVPISNHLYFYWYRQILGQKVEFLVSFYNNEISEKSEIFDDQFSVERPDGSNFTLKIRSTKLEDSAMYFCASRQGHSSYNEQFFGPGTRLTVL.

This rearrangement joins TRBV6-2 or TRBV6-3 to TRBJ2-7; D is unclear. Between the trimmed V and J ends, which lost 0 bases and 4 bases, there was a span of 13 bases. There are 15 residues in the CDR3. Germline V gene lookup returns CDR1 MNHEY and CDR2 SVGEGT. DNA for the CDR3: TGTGCCAGCAGTTACTCGAACGGCATTACTTACGAGCAGTACTTC. Residues: CASSYSNGITYEQYF.